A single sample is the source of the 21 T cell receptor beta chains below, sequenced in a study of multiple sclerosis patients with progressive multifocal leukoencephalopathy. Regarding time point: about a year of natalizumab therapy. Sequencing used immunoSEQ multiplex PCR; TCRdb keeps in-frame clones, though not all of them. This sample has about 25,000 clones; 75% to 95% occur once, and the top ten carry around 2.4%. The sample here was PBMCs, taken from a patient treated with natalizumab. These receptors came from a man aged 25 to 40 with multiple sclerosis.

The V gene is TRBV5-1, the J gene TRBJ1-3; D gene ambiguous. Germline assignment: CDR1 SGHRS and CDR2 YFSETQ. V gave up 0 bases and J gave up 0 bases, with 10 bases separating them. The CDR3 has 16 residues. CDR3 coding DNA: TGCGCCAGCAGCTTGGCCGGACGGCTCTCTGGAAACACCATATATTTT. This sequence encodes CASSLAGRLSGNTIYF.

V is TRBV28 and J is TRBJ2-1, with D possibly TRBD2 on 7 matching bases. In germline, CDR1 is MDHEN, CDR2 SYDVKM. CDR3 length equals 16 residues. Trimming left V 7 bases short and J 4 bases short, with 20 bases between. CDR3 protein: CASNQGKRGGYNEQFF. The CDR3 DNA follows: TGTGCCAGCAACCAAGGAAAAAGGGGGGGTTACAATGAGCAGTTCTTC.

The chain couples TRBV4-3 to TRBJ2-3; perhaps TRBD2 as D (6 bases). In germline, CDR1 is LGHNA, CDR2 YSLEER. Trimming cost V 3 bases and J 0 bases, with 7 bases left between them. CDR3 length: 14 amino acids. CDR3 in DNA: TGCGCCAGCAGCCACAGCGGGAGCACAGATACGCAGTATTTT. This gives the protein CASSHSGSTDTQYF.

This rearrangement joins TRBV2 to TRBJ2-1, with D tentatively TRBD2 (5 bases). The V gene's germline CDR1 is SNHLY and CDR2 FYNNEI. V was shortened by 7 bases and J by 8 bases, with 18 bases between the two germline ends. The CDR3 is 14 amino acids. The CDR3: CASTPDWSADEQFF. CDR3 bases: TGTGCCAGCACCCCGGACTGGTCGGCGGATGAGCAGTTCTTC.

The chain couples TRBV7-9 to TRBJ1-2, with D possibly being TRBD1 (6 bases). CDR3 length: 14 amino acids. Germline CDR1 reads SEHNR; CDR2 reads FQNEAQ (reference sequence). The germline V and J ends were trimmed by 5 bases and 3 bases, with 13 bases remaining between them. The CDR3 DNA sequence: TGTGCCAGCAGCCCAAGGGGGGGCGACTATGGCTACACCTTC. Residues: CASSPRGGDYGYTF.

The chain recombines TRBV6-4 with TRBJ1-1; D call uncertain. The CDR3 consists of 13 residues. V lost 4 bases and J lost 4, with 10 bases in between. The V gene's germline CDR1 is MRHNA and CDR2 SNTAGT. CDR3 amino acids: CASSVEEGTEAFF. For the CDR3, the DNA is TGTGCCAGCAGTGTCGAAGAGGGCACTGAAGCTTTCTTT.

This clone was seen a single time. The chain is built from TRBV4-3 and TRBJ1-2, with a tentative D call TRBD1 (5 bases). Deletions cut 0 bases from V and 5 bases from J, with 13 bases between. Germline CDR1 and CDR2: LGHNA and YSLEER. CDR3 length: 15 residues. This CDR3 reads CASSQDGDGAYGYTF. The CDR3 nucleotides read TGCGCCAGCAGCCAAGATGGGGACGGCGCGTATGGCTACACCTTC.

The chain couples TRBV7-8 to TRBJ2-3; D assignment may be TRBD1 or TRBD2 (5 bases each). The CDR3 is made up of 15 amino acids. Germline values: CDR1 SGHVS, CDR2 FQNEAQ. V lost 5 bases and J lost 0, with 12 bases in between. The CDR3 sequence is CASSPWGSSTDTQYF. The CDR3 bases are TGTGCCAGCAGCCCGTGGGGGTCTAGCACAGATACGCAGTATTTT.

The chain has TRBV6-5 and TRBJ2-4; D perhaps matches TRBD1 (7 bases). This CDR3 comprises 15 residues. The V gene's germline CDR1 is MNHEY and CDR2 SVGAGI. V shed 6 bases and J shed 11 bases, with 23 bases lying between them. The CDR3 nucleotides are TGTGCCAGCAGGGAGAAAGGAGGGGGCTACACGGTTCAGTACTTC. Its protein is CASREKGGGYTVQYF.

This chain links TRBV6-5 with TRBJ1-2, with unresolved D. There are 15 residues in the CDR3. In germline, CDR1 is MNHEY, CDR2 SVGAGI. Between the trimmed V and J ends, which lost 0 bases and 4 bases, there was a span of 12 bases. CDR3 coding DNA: TGTGCCAGCAGTTACTCGGTGCTTAGTGGCTATGGCTACACCTTC. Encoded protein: CASSYSVLSGYGYTF.

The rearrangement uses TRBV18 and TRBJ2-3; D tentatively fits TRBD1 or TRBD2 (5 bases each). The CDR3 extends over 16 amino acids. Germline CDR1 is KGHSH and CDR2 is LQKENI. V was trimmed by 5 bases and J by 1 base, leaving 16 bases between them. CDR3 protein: CASSIRGSAGTDTQYF. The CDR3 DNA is TGTGCCAGCTCAATCCGGGGCTCCGCGGGCACAGATACGCAGTATTTT.

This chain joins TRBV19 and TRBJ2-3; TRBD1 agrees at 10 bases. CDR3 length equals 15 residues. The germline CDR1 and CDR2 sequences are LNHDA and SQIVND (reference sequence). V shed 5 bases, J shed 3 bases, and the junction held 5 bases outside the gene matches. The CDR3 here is CASSAGQGTTDTQYF. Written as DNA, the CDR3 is TGTGCCAGTAGTGCGGGACAGGGGACGACAGATACGCAGTATTTT.

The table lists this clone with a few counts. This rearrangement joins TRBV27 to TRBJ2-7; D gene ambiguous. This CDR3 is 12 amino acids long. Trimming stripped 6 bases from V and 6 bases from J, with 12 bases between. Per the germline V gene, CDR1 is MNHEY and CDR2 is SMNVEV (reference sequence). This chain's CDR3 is CASSTPYGEQYF. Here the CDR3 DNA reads TGTGCCAGCAGCACCCCCTATGGCGAGCAGTACTTC.

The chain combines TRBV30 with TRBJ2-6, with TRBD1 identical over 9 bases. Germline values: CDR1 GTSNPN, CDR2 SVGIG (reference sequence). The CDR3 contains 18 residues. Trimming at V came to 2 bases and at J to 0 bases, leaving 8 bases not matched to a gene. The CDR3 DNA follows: TGTGCCTGGAGTAACAGGACAGGGGCCATCTCTGGGGCCAACGTCCTGACTTTC. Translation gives CAWSNRTGAISGANVLTF.

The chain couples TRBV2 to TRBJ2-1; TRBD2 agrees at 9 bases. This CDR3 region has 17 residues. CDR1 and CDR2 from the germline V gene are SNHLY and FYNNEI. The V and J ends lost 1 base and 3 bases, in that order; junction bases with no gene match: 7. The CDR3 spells CASSEGLAGGYYNEQFF. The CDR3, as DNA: TGTGCCAGCAGTGAAGGGTTGGCGGGAGGGTACTACAATGAGCAGTTCTTC.

CDR3 protein: CASSFCRGARCEPQHF. The CDR3 coding sequence is TGTGCCAGCAGCTTTTGCCGGGGGGCAAGGTGTGAGCCCCAGCATTTT. The chain links TRBV5-4 to TRBJ1-5, with D tentatively TRBD1 (6 bases). Germline CDR1 SGHNT, CDR2 YYREEE (reference sequence). With 2 bases removed from V and 8 bases from J, the gap between germline ends came to 20 bases. This CDR3 has 16 amino acids.

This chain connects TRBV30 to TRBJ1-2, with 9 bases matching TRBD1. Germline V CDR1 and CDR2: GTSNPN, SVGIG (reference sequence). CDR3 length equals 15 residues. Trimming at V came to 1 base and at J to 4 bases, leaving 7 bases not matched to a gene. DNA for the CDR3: TGTGCCTGGAGTGGGACAGGGGCTATGCGCTATGGCTACACCTTC. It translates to CAWSGTGAMRYGYTF. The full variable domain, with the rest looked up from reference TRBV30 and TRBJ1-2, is SQTIHQWPATLVQPVGSPLSLECTVEGTSNPNLYWYRQAAGRGLQLLFYSVGIGQISSEVPQNLSASRPQDRQFILSSKKLLLSDSGFYLCAWSGTGAMRYGYTFGSGTRLTVV.

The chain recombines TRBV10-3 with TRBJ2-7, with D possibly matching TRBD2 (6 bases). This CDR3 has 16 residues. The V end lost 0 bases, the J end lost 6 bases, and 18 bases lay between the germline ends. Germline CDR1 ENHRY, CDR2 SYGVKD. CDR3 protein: CAISESTGRYDGEQYF. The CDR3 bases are TGTGCCATCAGTGAGTCGACCGGGAGATATGACGGCGAGCAGTACTTC.

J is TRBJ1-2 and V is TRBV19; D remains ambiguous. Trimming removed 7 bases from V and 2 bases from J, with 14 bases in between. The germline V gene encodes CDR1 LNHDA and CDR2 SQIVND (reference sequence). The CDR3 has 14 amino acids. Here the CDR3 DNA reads TGTGCCAGTACCTCTGGACGGAGCAACTATGGCTACACCTTC. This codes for CASTSGRSNYGYTF.

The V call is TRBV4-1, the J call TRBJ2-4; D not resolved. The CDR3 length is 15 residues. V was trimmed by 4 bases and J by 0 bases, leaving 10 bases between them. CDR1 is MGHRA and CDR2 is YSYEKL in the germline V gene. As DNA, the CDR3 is TGCGCCAGCAGCCGCCTTCGGATAGCCAAAAACATTCAGTACTTC. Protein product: CASSRLRIAKNIQYF.

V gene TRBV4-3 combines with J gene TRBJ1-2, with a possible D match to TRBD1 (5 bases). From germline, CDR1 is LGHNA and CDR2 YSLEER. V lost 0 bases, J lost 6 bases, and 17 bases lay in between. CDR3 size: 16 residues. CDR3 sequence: CASSQDLGGQGHGYTF. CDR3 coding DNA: TGCGCCAGCAGCCAAGATCTAGGAGGGCAGGGACATGGCTACACCTTC.